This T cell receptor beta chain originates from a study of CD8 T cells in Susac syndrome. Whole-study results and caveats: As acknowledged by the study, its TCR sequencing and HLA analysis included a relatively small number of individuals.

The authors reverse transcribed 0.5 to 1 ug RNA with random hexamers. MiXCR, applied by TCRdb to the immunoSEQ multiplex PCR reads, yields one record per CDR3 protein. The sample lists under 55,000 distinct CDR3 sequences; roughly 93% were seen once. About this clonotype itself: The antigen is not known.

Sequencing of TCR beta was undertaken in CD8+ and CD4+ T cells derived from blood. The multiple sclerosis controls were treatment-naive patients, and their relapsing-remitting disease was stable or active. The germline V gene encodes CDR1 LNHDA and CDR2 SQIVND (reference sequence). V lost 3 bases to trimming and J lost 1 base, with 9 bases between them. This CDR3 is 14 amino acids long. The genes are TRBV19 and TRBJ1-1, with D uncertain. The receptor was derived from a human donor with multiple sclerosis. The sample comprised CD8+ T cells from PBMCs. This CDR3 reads CASSIGASNTEAFF. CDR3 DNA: TGTGCCAGTAGTATCGGCGCTTCGAACACTGAAGCTTTCTTT.